This record covers a single T cell receptor beta chain. Each CDR3 protein is one row after TCRdb ran MiXCR on the 5' RACE reads. The repertoire holds 110,000 or so distinct CDR3 sequences, with 9.5% to 13% as singletons. These data belong to a study of early T cells in non-severe SARS-CoV-2 infection. The CDR3 runs 15 residues. Germline V gene sequence: CDR1 SGHNT, CDR2 YYREEE (reference sequence). V lost 4 bases to trimming and J lost 4 bases; unmatched junction nucleotides: 5. The sample taken for sequencing was whole blood. The chain has TRBV5-4 and TRBJ2-5, with TRBD2 matching over 12 bases. This clonotype was obtained from an adult who was a healthcare worker with PCR-confirmed SARS-CoV-2 infection or an uninfected control (not recorded which). CDR3 residues: CASSRRTSGAETQYF. For the CDR3, the DNA is TGTGCCAGCAGCCGTCGGACTAGCGGGGCAGAGACCCAGTACTTC.